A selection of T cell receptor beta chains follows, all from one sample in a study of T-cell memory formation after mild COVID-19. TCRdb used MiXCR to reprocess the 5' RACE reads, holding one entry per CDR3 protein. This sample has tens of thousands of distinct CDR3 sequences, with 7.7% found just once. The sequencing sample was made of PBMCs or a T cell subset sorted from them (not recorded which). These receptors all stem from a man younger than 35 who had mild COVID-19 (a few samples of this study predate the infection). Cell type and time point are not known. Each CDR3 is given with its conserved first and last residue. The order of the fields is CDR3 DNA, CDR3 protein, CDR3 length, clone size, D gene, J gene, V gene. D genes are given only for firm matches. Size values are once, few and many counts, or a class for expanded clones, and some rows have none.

TGCAGCGTTGTGCCCGGGTCTGGAAACACCATATATTTT,CSVVPGSGNTIYF,13,few,.,TRBJ1-3,TRBV29-1
TGCGCCAGCATGTCCGCCCCCACAGATACGCAGTATTTT,CASMSAPTDTQYF,13,many,.,TRBJ2-3,TRBV5-1
TGTGCCAGCAGGACGGCAGGGGCTAACTATGGCTACACCTTC,CASRTAGANYGYTF,14,many,.,TRBJ1-2,TRBV6-5
TGCAGTGCTAGGGGGAGCGGGAGAGATATCTACAATGAGCAGTTCTTC,CSARGSGRDIYNEQFF,16,few,TRBD2,TRBJ2-1,TRBV20-1
TGCAGCGTTGAAACAACTAACTATGGCTACACCTTC,CSVETTNYGYTF,12,many,.,TRBJ1-2,TRBV29-1
TGTGCCAGCAGTTACAACCAGAACACCGGGGAGCTGTTTTTT,CASSYNQNTGELFF,14,many,.,TRBJ2-2,TRBV6-2/TRBV6-3
TGCAGTGCCCAGACTAGCGGGGGACAAGAGACCCAGTACTTC,CSAQTSGGQETQYF,14,many,TRBD2,TRBJ2-5,TRBV20-1
TGTGCCAGCAGCAGAGGACAGGGGAGCTCCTACGAGCAGTACTTC,CASSRGQGSSYEQYF,15,.,TRBD1,TRBJ2-7,TRBV5-8
TGTGCCTGGAGCAACCAAGGGGACAACTATGGCTACACCTTC,CAWSNQGDNYGYTF,14,.,.,TRBJ1-2,TRBV30
TGCGCCAGCAGCCAAGTCCAGGATGGGACTGAAGCTTTCTTT,CASSQVQDGTEAFF,14,many,.,TRBJ1-1,TRBV4-1
TGTGCCAGCAGCATTGGGGGCGGCGCAGATACGCAGTATTTT,CASSIGGGADTQYF,14,many,.,TRBJ2-3,TRBV27
TGTGCCAGCAGTGAAGGAGAAGGGGCCGGGCACGCTGAAGCTTTCTTT,CASSEGEGAGHAEAFF,16,many,.,TRBJ1-1,TRBV6-4
TGTGCCAGCAGCTCGACGGGGGCCCCCGGGGCCCAGTACTTC,CASSSTGAPGAQYF,14,.,.,TRBJ2-5,TRBV7-2
TGTGCCAGCAGCTTATTGCTAGGGGGTCCCTACAATGAGCAGTTCTTC,CASSLLLGGPYNEQFF,16,many,.,TRBJ2-1,TRBV7-2
TGTGCCAGCTACAGGGGCTTGAGGCAGTTCTTC,CASYRGLRQFF,11,many,TRBD1,TRBJ2-1,TRBV7-2
TGCGCCAGCAGACCAACGCTAGGCTCCTATAATTCACCCCTCCACTTT,CASRPTLGSYNSPLHF,16,few,.,TRBJ1-6,TRBV5-1
TGTGCCAGCAGCAACAGGGAAAGCTATGGCTACACCTTC,CASSNRESYGYTF,13,.,.,TRBJ1-2,TRBV12-3/TRBV12-4
TGCAGTCCCAGGGCGGGGGGCTTTAATGAGCAGTTCTTC,CSPRAGGFNEQFF,13,many,TRBD2,TRBJ2-1,TRBV20-1
TGTGCCAGCAGCGTAGTGGCTAGCGGGGGGGCTTTAAATACGCAGTATTTT,CASSVVASGGALNTQYF,17,few,TRBD2,TRBJ2-3,TRBV9
TGTGCCAGCAGCCCCAGGGACAGGAGTGGATATAGCAATCAGCCCCAGCATTTT,CASSPRDRSGYSNQPQHF,18,many,TRBD1,TRBJ1-5,TRBV7-8
TGTGCCAGCAGCCCCCTCCCGGGGCCCATGAACACTGAAGCTTTCTTT,CASSPLPGPMNTEAFF,16,few,.,TRBJ1-1,TRBV6-5
TGCAGTGCTACCAAATCAGGGACTAGCGGGGGTTTATACAATGAGCAGTTCTTC,CSATKSGTSGGLYNEQFF,18,few,TRBD2,TRBJ2-1,TRBV20-1
TGTGCCAGCAGCTTGACTGGCAATCAGCCCCAGCATTTT,CASSLTGNQPQHF,13,many,.,TRBJ1-5,TRBV7-9
TGTGCCAGCAGCTTATCCGGCGGGGGGCAGTACGAGCAGTACTTC,CASSLSGGGQYEQYF,15,many,TRBD2,TRBJ2-7,TRBV7-6
TGCGCCAGCAGCCAAGGGGAGGGTCTGAATCAGCCCCAGCATTTT,CASSQGEGLNQPQHF,15,.,.,TRBJ1-5,TRBV4-3
TGTGCCAGCACCTTGGACACACTAAACACTGAAGCTTTCTTT,CASTLDTLNTEAFF,14,many,.,TRBJ1-1,TRBV9
TGTGCCTGGAGTTTTAACAGGTTTGACGAGCAGTACTTC,CAWSFNRFDEQYF,13,many,.,TRBJ2-7,TRBV30
TGTGCCAGCAGTCCGCAGGGGGAAAAACTGTTTTTT,CASSPQGEKLFF,12,few,.,TRBJ1-4,TRBV12-3/TRBV12-4
TGTGCCAGCAGTTACGGCCAGGGAGGCTACACCTTC,CASSYGQGGYTF,12,many,.,TRBJ1-2,TRBV6-5
TGTGCCAGCAGTATTGACGGAGGCTCTGGAAACACCATATATTTT,CASSIDGGSGNTIYF,15,many,.,TRBJ1-3,TRBV12-3/TRBV12-4
TGTGCCAGCAGTTCGGACTCCTCCTCGGAGACCCAGTACTTC,CASSSDSSSETQYF,14,many,.,TRBJ2-5,TRBV6-5
TGTGCCAGCTCAAGAGGCGCCCAGAACACTGAAGCTTTCTTT,CASSRGAQNTEAFF,14,.,.,TRBJ1-1,TRBV18
TGCAGTGCTAACTCGATGACAGGGGGCACAGATACGCAGTATTTT,CSANSMTGGTDTQYF,15,many,TRBD1,TRBJ2-3,TRBV20-1
TGCGCCAGCAGCCAAGGGGGTTTAGGGGGAGGCTACAATGAGCAGTTCTTC,CASSQGGLGGGYNEQFF,17,.,.,TRBJ2-1,TRBV4-1
TGTGCCTACCCTCCGATTTCTGGGGCCAACGTCCTGACTTTC,CAYPPISGANVLTF,14,many,.,TRBJ2-6,TRBV7-9
TGTGCCAGCAGTGATCCCGACTGGGTCACTGAAGCTTTCTTT,CASSDPDWVTEAFF,14,.,.,TRBJ1-1,TRBV2
TGTGCCAGCAGCTTACGGCCACAGGGCACTGAAGCTTTCTTT,CASSLRPQGTEAFF,14,.,.,TRBJ1-1,TRBV7-8
TGTGCCAGTAGTAACGAATATGGCTACACCTTC,CASSNEYGYTF,11,few,.,TRBJ1-2,TRBV19
TGTGCCAGCAGCCCCCGCCCCGGGACTATCTCCTACGAGCAGTACTTC,CASSPRPGTISYEQYF,16,many,TRBD2,TRBJ2-7,TRBV7-2
TGTGCCAGCAACCAGGGCAGCTCCTACGAGCAGTACTTC,CASNQGSSYEQYF,13,many,.,TRBJ2-7,TRBV27
TGTGCCAGCAGTTTGTCAGATACGCAGTATTTT,CASSLSDTQYF,11,many,.,TRBJ2-3,TRBV6-5
TGCGCCAGCAGCTTGGCGGGGGGAGAGACCCAGTACTTC,CASSLAGGETQYF,13,many,TRBD2,TRBJ2-5,TRBV5-1
TGTGCCAGCAGCTTAGATGGAGGTGCTGAAGCTTTCTTT,CASSLDGGAEAFF,13,many,.,TRBJ1-1,TRBV7-9
TGCGCCAGCAGCCGTGGCAGGGCTAGCGGGGCTGATTACAATGAGCAGTTCTTC,CASSRGRASGADYNEQFF,18,many,TRBD2,TRBJ2-1,TRBV5-1
TGTGCCAGCAGCCAAGAGGCAGCGGGGGTTGCGACCGGGGAGCTGTTTTTT,CASSQEAAGVATGELFF,17,few,TRBD2,TRBJ2-2,TRBV14
TGTGCCAGCAGCCGTAACAGGAGGTACACTGAAGCTTTCTTT,CASSRNRRYTEAFF,14,many,.,TRBJ1-1,TRBV7-2
TGTGCCAGCAGCTTCGATTTCCCAGGGGTGTCGCAGCGTGGCTACACCTTC,CASSFDFPGVSQRGYTF,17,many,.,TRBJ1-2,TRBV7-2
TGTGCCAGCAGTTACCGGGGGACCTACAATGAGCAGTTCTTC,CASSYRGTYNEQFF,14,many,.,TRBJ2-1,TRBV6-6
TGTGCCACCAGTGATGGTAGCAACCCCAATGAGCAGTTCTTC,CATSDGSNPNEQFF,14,many,.,TRBJ2-1,TRBV24-1
TGTGCCAGCAGCGTAGACGTGAACTCCTACGAGCAGTACTTC,CASSVDVNSYEQYF,14,.,.,TRBJ2-7,TRBV9
TGTGCCAGCGGAGGACAGCCCGGGGAGCTGTTTTTT,CASGGQPGELFF,12,.,.,TRBJ2-2,TRBV28
TGTGCCAGCAGCGTAGGGGTGGATGGCTACACCTTC,CASSVGVDGYTF,12,.,.,TRBJ1-2,TRBV9
TGCGCCAGCAGCCAAGGCCGACAGAGGGGCACTGAAGCTTTCTTT,CASSQGRQRGTEAFF,15,few,.,TRBJ1-1,TRBV4-1
TGTGCCAGCAGCTGGGAACAGGGCGGGGAGCAGTTCTTC,CASSWEQGGEQFF,13,.,.,TRBJ2-1,TRBV11-3
TGCGCCAGCAGCCACGGGGGGGCCTTCGACAATGAGCAGTTCTTC,CASSHGGAFDNEQFF,15,many,TRBD2,TRBJ2-1,TRBV4-1
TGTGCCAGCAGCGGACAGGGGCGACGGGGTGAGCAGTTCTTC,CASSGQGRRGEQFF,14,many,TRBD1,TRBJ2-1,TRBV11-3
TGTGCCAGCAGTTCGTACGACTTGAACACTGAAGCTTTCTTT,CASSSYDLNTEAFF,14,few,.,TRBJ1-1,TRBV12-3/TRBV12-4